The 9 T cell receptor beta chains listed next were all sequenced from one sample in a study of cytomegalovirus exposure and HLA in healthy donors. PCR was performed using 60 Vbeta and 13 Jbeta primers. Method: immunoSEQ multiplex PCR; TCRdb's copy keeps in-frame clones and lacks some. Here the sample spans over 85,000 clones, less than 75% being singletons. What was sequenced was PBMCs. All receptors come from a man aged 30-40 years in good health and CMV-seronegative.

The chain combines TRBV6-5 with TRBJ1-1; the D gene is possibly TRBD1 (6 bases). CDR3 length equals 15 residues. Trimming took 1 base from V and 4 from J, leaving 13 bases between them. Per the germline V gene, CDR1 is MNHEY and CDR2 is SVGAGI. CDR3 sequence: CASSYFQGTGTEAFF. CDR3 DNA: TGTGCCAGCAGTTACTTTCAGGGGACGGGCACTGAAGCTTTCTTT.

The V and J genes are TRBV5-1 and TRBJ2-7; 8 bases line up with TRBD2. Trimming cost V 4 bases and J 2 bases; bases outside gene matches: 11. Germline V gives CDR1 SGHRS, CDR2 YFSETQ. The CDR3 runs to 16 residues. The CDR3 DNA reads TGCGCCAGCAGCACGGGAGGGAGCGGGAGAACCTACGAGCAGTACTTC. As protein: CASSTGGSGRTYEQYF. Based on the CDR3 plus reference TRBV5-1 and TRBJ2-7, the full variable domain is KAGVTQTPRYLIKTRGQQVTLSCSPISGHRSVSWYQQTPGQGLQFLFEYFSETQRNKGNFPGRFSGRQFSNSRSEMNVSTLELGDSALYLCASSTGGSGRTYEQYFGPGTRLTVT.

The chain employs TRBV6-1 and TRBJ1-1; no firm D call. The CDR3 is 16 amino acids. Trimming cost V 4 bases and J 3 bases, with 18 bases left between them. CDR1 and CDR2 (germline): MNHNS, SASEGT. The CDR3 here is CASSGIGSLPYTEAFF. In nucleotides, the CDR3 is TGTGCCAGCAGTGGGATCGGGAGCCTACCCTACACTGAAGCTTTCTTT.

This chain uses TRBV7-8 with TRBJ1-4; TRBD1 aligns across 10 bases. Germline V gene data show CDR1 as SGHVS and CDR2 as FQNEAQ. Trimming at V came to 1 base and at J to 8 bases, leaving 1 base not matched to a gene. The CDR3 is made up of 14 amino acids. The CDR3 nucleotides read TGTGCCAGCAGCTTAGGGGGACAGGGGGAAAAACTGTTTTTT. This translates into CASSLGGQGEKLFF.

The V and J genes are TRBV7-6 and TRBJ1-3; D unclear. CDR1 SGHVS and CDR2 FNYEAQ come from the germline V gene. The V end was cut by 3 bases, the J end by 1 base, with 16 bases between. The CDR3 is made up of 17 amino acids. DNA of the CDR3: TGTGCCAGCAGCTTTCAACCGAAGGACTCGTCTGGAAACACCATATATTTT. Translation: CASSFQPKDSSGNTIYF.

The rearrangement uses TRBV27 and TRBJ2-5; 7 nucleotides agree with TRBD2. With V trimmed by 4 bases and J by 7 bases, 9 bases remained unmatched. Looked up from germline, CDR1 is MNHEY and CDR2 is SMNVEV (reference sequence). The CDR3 covers 14 residues. Here the CDR3 reads CASSYSGGRGTQYF. DNA for the CDR3: TGTGCCAGCAGTTATTCGGGAGGAAGAGGGACCCAGTACTTC.

The chain carries TRBV18 and TRBJ1-5, with D perhaps matching TRBD1 (5 bases). From germline, CDR1 is KGHSH and CDR2 LQKENI. This CDR3 is built from 15 residues. V was pared by 6 bases and J by 6 bases, with 18 bases between. CDR3 region: CASSLLSGLGQPQHF. CDR3 bases: TGTGCCAGCTCGCTGCTTTCAGGGTTGGGTCAGCCCCAGCATTTT.

The chain has TRBV29-1 and TRBJ2-3, with D possibly matching TRBD1 (6 bases). The CDR3 extends over 12 amino acids. CDR1 is SQVTM, CDR2 ANQGSEA, per germline. V dropped 1 base and J dropped 7 bases, with 9 bases sitting between them. The CDR3: CSVEVQGYTQYF. The CDR3 DNA reads as TGCAGCGTTGAAGTGCAGGGGTATACGCAGTATTTT.

The chain carries TRBV2 and TRBJ1-5; D gene uncertain. The V end lost 6 bases, the J end lost 2 bases, and 14 bases lay between the germline ends. The CDR3 totals 15 residues. CDR1 is SNHLY, CDR2 FYNNEI, per germline. The CDR3 region has the DNA TGTGCCAGCAGGGGAGATTTGTTGGGCAATCAGCCCCAGCATTTT. Translated, it gives CASRGDLLGNQPQHF.